The 30 T cell receptor beta chains below were found in one sample sequenced in a study of cytomegalovirus exposure and HLA in healthy donors. The PCR employed 60 Vbeta primers together with 13 Jbeta primers. Clones were sequenced by immunoSEQ multiplex PCR, and TCRdb holds only the in-frame ones, with some missing. This sample carries some 90,000 clones, 65% to 85% of them seen once, and the ten largest clones take 3.8%. Material for sequencing was PBMCs. The receptors here all came from a man between 50 and 59 years old in good health and CMV-seronegative.

CDR3: CASSVTFPGGYTF. For the CDR3, the DNA is TGTGCCAGCAGCGTGACTTTTCCGGGTGGCTACACCTTC. This sequence joins TRBV7-2 and TRBJ1-2; D gene ambiguous. The germline CDR1 and CDR2 sequences are SGHTA and FQGNSA. The CDR3 covers 13 residues. The V end lost 5 bases, the J end lost 7 bases, and 14 bases lay between the germline ends. Complete variable domain (other parts from reference TRBV7-2 and TRBJ1-2): GAGVSQSPSNKVTEKGKDVELRCDPISGHTALYWYRQSLGQGLEFLIYFQGNSAPDKSGLPSDRFSAERTGGSVSTLTIQRTQQEDSAVYLCASSVTFPGGYTFGSGTRLTVV.

V gene TRBV5-1 combines with J gene TRBJ2-2, with 8 nucleotides matching TRBD2. Germline V CDR1 and CDR2: SGHRS, YFSETQ. V dropped 4 bases and J dropped 4; count of bases not matched to a gene: 6. The CDR3 contains 15 residues. The CDR3: CASSLSGIGTGELFF. CDR3 in DNA: TGCGCCAGCAGCCTTAGCGGGATAGGCACCGGGGAGCTGTTTTTT.

The V and J genes are TRBV28 and TRBJ2-7, with 7 bases identical to TRBD2. The V gene's germline CDR1 is MDHEN and CDR2 SYDVKM. The CDR3 runs 14 residues. V lost 7 bases, J lost 3 bases, and 9 bases stayed unmatched. DNA of the CDR3: TGTGCCAGCAAACCCGGGGGGAGCATCTACGAGCAGTACTTC. This sequence encodes CASKPGGSIYEQYF.

The chain joins TRBV6-5 to TRBJ1-5; TRBD1 is a possible D gene (5 bases). The CDR3 is 16 amino acids. The V and J ends lost 0 bases and 3 bases respectively, with 12 bases between them. Germline V gives CDR1 MNHEY, CDR2 SVGAGI. Here the CDR3 DNA reads TGTGCCAGCAGTTACTCCAGGGTTGGGGTCAATCAGCCCCAGCATTTT. Translating it yields CASSYSRVGVNQPQHF.

This clone was counted a few times. The junction departs from the called germline gene at one end, perhaps through a read error. This same CDR3 is encoded by further DNA sequences in the sample. The chain combines TRBV19 with TRBJ2-3; D is perhaps TRBD2 (7 bases). This CDR3 spans 14 amino acids. Germline CDR1 and CDR2: LNHDA and SQIVND (reference sequence). The CDR3 loop reads CASSTGGSADTQYF. The CDR3 DNA follows: TGTGCCAGCAGTACGGGGGGCTCGGCAGATACGCAGTATTTT.

The rearrangement links TRBV29-1 to TRBJ2-2; 10 positions agree with TRBD1. CDR3 size: 14 residues. Unmatched junction bases numbered 7, after V lost 6 bases and J lost 6 bases. The V gene's germline CDR1 is SQVTM and CDR2 ANQGSEA. CDR3 protein: CSVTGTGVAGELFF. For the CDR3, the DNA is TGCAGCGTGACCGGGACAGGGGTCGCCGGGGAGCTGTTTTTT.

This clone was found once. J is TRBJ2-1 and V is TRBV28; 8 nucleotides align to TRBD1. The CDR3 length is 14 residues. V lost 5 bases, J lost 6 bases, and 6 bases stayed unmatched. Germline V lookup: CDR1 MDHEN, CDR2 SYDVKM. The CDR3 coding sequence is TGTGCCAGCAGTCCGCCGACAGGGGTCAATGAGCAGTTCTTC. Its translation is CASSPPTGVNEQFF. The variable domain in full, completed from reference TRBV28 and TRBJ2-1, reads DVKVTQSSRYLVKRTGEKVFLECVQDMDHENMFWYRQDPGLGLRLIYFSYDVKMKEKGDIPEGYSVSREKKERFSLILESASTNQTSMYLCASSPPTGVNEQFFGPGTRLTVL.

The genes are TRBV30 and TRBJ2-1; D is possibly TRBD2 (5 bases). Germline V gene lookup returns CDR1 GTSNPN and CDR2 SVGIG (reference sequence). This CDR3 is built from 13 residues. This CDR3 reads CGAWRHIGDEQFF. The CDR3, as DNA: TGTGGGGCCTGGCGGCACATCGGGGATGAGCAGTTCTTC.

CDR3 loop: CASRVAGAAYEQYF. The DNA of the CDR3 is TGTGCCAGCAGGGTGGCGGGAGCTGCCTACGAGCAGTACTTC. The rearrangement uses TRBV28 and TRBJ2-7; 7 bases align to TRBD2. The CDR3 has 14 residues. Germline V lookup: CDR1 MDHEN, CDR2 SYDVKM. V gave up 6 bases and J gave up 2 bases; unmatched junction bases: 7.

The chain employs TRBV4-2 and TRBJ2-1; TRBD2 aligns across 10 bases. Trimming at V came to 3 bases and at J to 0 bases, leaving 14 bases not matched to a gene. The germline V gene encodes CDR1 LGHNA and CDR2 YNFKEQ. The CDR3 length is 20 residues. CDR3 sequence (DNA): TGTGCCAGCAGCCAGGAAGTTGCGACTAGCGGGTCCCGCTCCTACAATGAGCAGTTCTTC. It is translated as CASSQEVATSGSRSYNEQFF.

The V gene is TRBV2, the J gene TRBJ2-7; tentatively, D is TRBD2 (6 bases). CDR1 and CDR2 (germline): SNHLY, FYNNEI. This CDR3 contains 13 residues. V dropped 6 bases and J dropped 3 bases, with 12 bases sitting between them. The CDR3 DNA is TGTGCCAGCAGGCCAGACGGGAGCTACGAGCAGTACTTC. It encodes CASRPDGSYEQYF.

Remarks on this clone: An end of the junction differs from the germline gene, which may be a read error. The J gene is TRBJ2-2, the V gene TRBV7-7; the match to TRBD2 covers 12 bases. From germline, CDR1 is SSHAT and CDR2 FNYEAQ (reference sequence). CDR3 length: 17 residues. The CDR3 sequence is CASSLTSGSVIPGELFF. The CDR3 coding sequence is TGTGCTAGCAGCTTGACTAGCGGGAGCGTCATCCCCGGGGAGCTGTTTTTT. Supplemented by reference TRBV7-7 and TRBJ2-2, the full variable domain reads GAGVSQSPRYKVTKRGQDVTLRCDPISSHATLYWYQQALGQGPEFLTYFNYEAQPDKSGLPSDRFSAERPEGSISTLTIQRTEQRDSAMYRCASSLTSGSVIPGELFFGEGSRLTVL.

V gene TRBV29-1 combines with J gene TRBJ1-5; the match to TRBD1 covers 8 bases. V shed 4 bases, J shed 2 bases, and the junction held 1 base outside the gene matches. Germline CDR1 SQVTM, CDR2 ANQGSEA. This CDR3 has 13 residues. The CDR3 nucleotides read TGCAGCGTTGTGACAGGGGGCAATCAGCCCCAGCATTTT. It specifies CSVVTGGNQPQHF.

The CDR3 protein is CASSAQGQGAREQYF. CDR3 nucleotide sequence: TGTGCCAGCAGTGCTCAGGGACAGGGGGCGCGCGAGCAGTACTTC. The chain recombines TRBV27 with TRBJ2-5; 12 positions match TRBD1. The J call is uncertain, as TRBJ2-7 better fits the DNA end. Germline lookup yields CDR1 MNHEY and CDR2 SMNVEV (reference sequence). The CDR3 is made up of 15 amino acids.

The chain combines TRBV27 with TRBJ2-1; 16 bases fit TRBD2. The CDR3 totals 16 residues. The germline V gene encodes CDR1 MNHEY and CDR2 SMNVEV (reference sequence). After removal of 3 bases from V and 8 bases from J, the junction contained 4 bases not matched to a gene. CDR3 nucleotide sequence: TGTGCCAGCAGTTTTGAGGGGACTAGCGGGAGGGATGAGCAGTTCTTC. Its translation: CASSFEGTSGRDEQFF.

This clone was counted only a few times. The chain combines TRBV27 with TRBJ1-1; TRBD1 aligns across 8 bases. The V gene end was trimmed by 8 bases and the J gene end by 7 bases; junction bases not matched to a gene: 12. Germline CDR1 MNHEY, CDR2 SMNVEV (reference sequence). The CDR3 is 14 amino acids. DNA for the CDR3: TGTGCCAGCTTGAAATTGACAGGGGACAATGAAGCTTTCTTT. It is translated as CASLKLTGDNEAFF.

V gene TRBV4-2 combines with J gene TRBJ2-3; D gene ambiguous. Per germline, CDR1 LGHNA and CDR2 YNFKEQ. CDR3 length equals 14 residues. The V end was cut by 0 bases, the J end by 3 bases, with 7 bases between. DNA of the CDR3: TGTGCCAGCAGCCAAGAGGGCTTAACAGATACGCAGTATTTT. It yields the protein CASSQEGLTDTQYF.

This chain uses TRBV7-9 with TRBJ2-7; D might be TRBD1 (6 bases). Germline values: CDR1 SEHNR, CDR2 FQNEAQ (reference sequence). The CDR3 covers 14 residues. Trimming took off 5 bases at V and 0 bases at J, with 11 bases between the two ends. Written as DNA, the CDR3 is TGTGCCAGCAGCCTCCGGGACACCTCCTACGAGCAGTACTTC. Translation gives CASSLRDTSYEQYF.

The V and J genes are TRBV28 and TRBJ2-2, with D uncertain. CDR1 MDHEN and CDR2 SYDVKM come from the germline V gene. The CDR3 has 15 residues. Trimming cost V 8 bases and J 3 bases, with 16 bases left between them. The CDR3 here is CASAQLRLYTGELFF. The CDR3 region has the DNA TGTGCCAGCGCTCAGTTGAGACTCTACACCGGGGAGCTGTTTTTT. Filled out from reference TRBV28 and TRBJ2-2, the complete variable domain reads DVKVTQSSRYLVKRTGEKVFLECVQDMDHENMFWYRQDPGLGLRLIYFSYDVKMKEKGDIPEGYSVSREKKERFSLILESASTNQTSMYLCASAQLRLYTGELFFGEGSRLTVL.

The chain is built from TRBV6-6 and TRBJ2-7; 7 positions agree with TRBD1. J was trimmed by 6 bases and V by 5 bases; bases with no gene match: 13. Per germline, CDR1 MNHNY and CDR2 SVGAGI (reference sequence). The CDR3 runs to 15 residues. The CDR3 DNA follows: TGTGCCAGCAGTCCCAGGGGGATTCACTTTGGCGAGCAGTACTTC. This encodes CASSPRGIHFGEQYF.

The V gene is TRBV7-9, the J gene TRBJ2-7, with TRBD2 matching over 13 bases. CDR1 SEHNR and CDR2 FQNEAQ come from the germline V gene (reference sequence). This CDR3 comprises 17 residues. The V and J ends lost 1 base and 1 base, in that order; junction bases with no gene match: 4. The CDR3 reads CASSLDPLAGGSYEQYF. DNA for the CDR3: TGTGCCAGCAGCTTAGACCCACTAGCGGGAGGGTCCTACGAGCAGTACTTC. Together with reference TRBV7-9 and TRBJ2-7, the CDR3 gives the full variable domain: DTGVSQNPRHKITKRGQNVTFRCDPISEHNRLYWYRQTLGQGPEFLTYFQNEAQLEKSRLLSDRFSAERPKGSFSTLEIQRTEQGDSAMYLCASSLDPLAGGSYEQYFGPGTRLTVT.

The rearrangement uses TRBV19 and TRBJ1-5; TRBD1 matches at 9 bases. V dropped 4 bases and J dropped 7; count of bases not matched to a gene: 5. Germline CDR1 is LNHDA and CDR2 is SQIVND (reference sequence). The CDR3 sequence is 14 residues long. The CDR3 DNA follows: TGTGCCAGTAGTAATACAGGGGGCAGACAGCCCCAGCATTTT. Protein product: CASSNTGGRQPQHF.

The chain carries TRBV6-5 and TRBJ2-3; 11 nucleotides agree with TRBD2. J gave up 4 bases and V 3 bases, and 6 bases lay outside the gene matches. This CDR3 has 16 residues. Germline V gives CDR1 MNHEY, CDR2 SVGAGI. The CDR3 DNA reads TGTGCCAGCAGTTATCAGACTAGCGGGACGGCAGATACGCAGTATTTT. This sequence encodes CASSYQTSGTADTQYF.

This clone was seen only once. This chain uses TRBV7-3 with TRBJ2-5; D is uncertain. V lost 5 bases, J lost 2 bases, and 9 bases lay in between. Germline CDR1 reads SGHTA; CDR2 reads FQGTGA. The CDR3 totals 13 residues. Here the CDR3 reads CASSPGSQETQYF. CDR3 DNA sequence: TGTGCCAGCAGCCCTGGCAGTCAAGAGACCCAGTACTTC.

The gene calls are TRBV28 and TRBJ2-3; D is perhaps TRBD2 (6 bases). The V end lost 1 base, the J end lost 6 bases, and 23 bases lay between the germline ends. The CDR3 sequence is 18 residues long. CDR1 MDHEN and CDR2 SYDVKM come from the germline V gene. The CDR3 DNA follows: TGTGCCAGCAGTTTATCAGGATTAGCGGACTACTTGGGGGATACGCAGTATTTT. It specifies CASSLSGLADYLGDTQYF. Full variable domain (missing parts from reference TRBV28 and TRBJ2-3): DVKVTQSSRYLVKRTGEKVFLECVQDMDHENMFWYRQDPGLGLRLIYFSYDVKMKEKGDIPEGYSVSREKKERFSLILESASTNQTSMYLCASSLSGLADYLGDTQYFGPGTRLTVL.

Here the CDR3 reads CSVGGAGGGGRSYNEQFF. CDR3 bases: TGCAGCGTTGGAGGAGCGGGAGGGGGCGGTCGGTCCTACAATGAGCAGTTCTTC. The gene calls are TRBV29-1 and TRBJ2-1, with 10 bases aligning to TRBD2. J was trimmed by 1 base and V by 4 bases; bases with no gene match: 13. Germline assignment: CDR1 SQVTM and CDR2 ANQGSEA. The CDR3 totals 18 residues.

The chain combines TRBV6-5 with TRBJ1-4, with 9 bases lining up with TRBD1. The junction had 10 bases not matched to a gene; V was cut back by 6 bases and J by 8 bases. This CDR3 has 15 amino acids. Per germline, CDR1 MNHEY and CDR2 SVGAGI. Here the CDR3 reads CASRPPGQGREKLFF. The CDR3 DNA reads as TGTGCCAGCAGGCCTCCGGGACAGGGAAGGGAAAAACTGTTTTTT.

This clone was counted ten times or more. This chain connects TRBV19 to TRBJ1-4; D perhaps matches TRBD1 (5 bases). The CDR3 extends over 14 amino acids. Germline V gives CDR1 LNHDA, CDR2 SQIVND (reference sequence). Between the trimmed V and J ends, which lost 4 bases and 5 bases, there was a span of 11 bases. DNA for the CDR3: TGTGCCAGTAGTAAGGGGCCCCGGAATGAAAAACTGTTTTTT. This sequence encodes CASSKGPRNEKLFF.

The V gene is TRBV9, the J gene TRBJ2-1; no reliable D call. The CDR3 covers 14 residues. V lost 0 bases and J lost 3, with 7 bases in between. From germline, CDR1 is SGDLS and CDR2 YYNGEE. In nucleotides, the CDR3 is TGTGCCAGCAGCGTAGTTCGGAGCTACAATGAGCAGTTCTTC. This codes for CASSVVRSYNEQFF.

As DNA, the CDR3 is TGTGCCAGCAGCCGGGACGGGAGCTACGAGCAGTACTTC. It translates to CASSRDGSYEQYF. The chain uses TRBV27 and TRBJ2-7; maybe TRBD2 (6 bases). Germline CDR1 MNHEY, CDR2 SMNVEV (reference sequence). Between the trimmed V and J ends, which lost 6 bases and 3 bases, there was a span of 12 bases. This CDR3 has 13 amino acids.